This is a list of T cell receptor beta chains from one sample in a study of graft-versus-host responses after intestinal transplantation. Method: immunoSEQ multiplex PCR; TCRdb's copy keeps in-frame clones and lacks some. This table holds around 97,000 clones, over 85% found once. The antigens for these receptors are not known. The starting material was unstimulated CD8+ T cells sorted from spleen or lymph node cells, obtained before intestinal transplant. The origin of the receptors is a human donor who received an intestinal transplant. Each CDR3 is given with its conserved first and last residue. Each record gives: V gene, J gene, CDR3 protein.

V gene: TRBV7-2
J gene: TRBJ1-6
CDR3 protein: CASSLGPTGPSPLHF

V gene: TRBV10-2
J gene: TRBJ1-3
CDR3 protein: CASSESWTDSGNTIYF

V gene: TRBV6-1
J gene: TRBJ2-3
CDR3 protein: CASSEDGVLADTQYF

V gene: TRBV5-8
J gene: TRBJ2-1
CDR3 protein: CALTLYNEQFF

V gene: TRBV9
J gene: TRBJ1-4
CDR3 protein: CASSVGQRTNEKLFF

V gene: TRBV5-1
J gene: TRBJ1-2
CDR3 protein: CASSPGTGVGGYTF

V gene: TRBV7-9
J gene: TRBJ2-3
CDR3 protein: CASSFGVTSYYF

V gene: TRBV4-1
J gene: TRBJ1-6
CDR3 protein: CASKTVVGDSPLHF

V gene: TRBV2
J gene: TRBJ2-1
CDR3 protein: CARGTGGDEQFF

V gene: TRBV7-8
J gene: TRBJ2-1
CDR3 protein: CASSPGGGGIYNEQFF

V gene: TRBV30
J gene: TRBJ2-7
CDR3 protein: CAWSAFVGTYEQYF

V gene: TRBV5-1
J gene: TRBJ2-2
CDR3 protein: CASSWDNWNTGELFF

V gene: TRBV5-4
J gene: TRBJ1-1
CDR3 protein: CASSLSVGKNTEAFF

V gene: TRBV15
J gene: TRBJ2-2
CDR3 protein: CATSRDKRAGELFF

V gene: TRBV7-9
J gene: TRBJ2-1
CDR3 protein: CASSLRGYNEQFF

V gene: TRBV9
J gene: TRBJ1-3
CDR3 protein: CASSSSSGNTIYF

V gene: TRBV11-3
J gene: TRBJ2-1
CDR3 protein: CASSWDVGMGDEQFF

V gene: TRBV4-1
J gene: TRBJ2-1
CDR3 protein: CASSQHRVFYNEQFF

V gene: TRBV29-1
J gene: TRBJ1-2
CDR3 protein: CSVDWDGYTF

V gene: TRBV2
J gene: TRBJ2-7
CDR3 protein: CASWGDSDEQYF

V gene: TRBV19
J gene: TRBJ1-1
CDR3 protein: CASTKTGGGTEAFF

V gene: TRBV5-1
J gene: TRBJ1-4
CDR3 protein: CASSLQGATTNEKLFF

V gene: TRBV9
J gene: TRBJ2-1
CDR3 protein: CASSVGSGGSNEQFF

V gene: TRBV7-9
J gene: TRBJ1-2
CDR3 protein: CASSADRPYGYTF

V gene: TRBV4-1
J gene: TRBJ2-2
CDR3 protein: CASSRVDTSNTGELFF

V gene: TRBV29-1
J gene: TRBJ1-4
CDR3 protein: CSVLKPGQGSSTNEKLFF

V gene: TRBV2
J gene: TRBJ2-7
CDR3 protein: CASSLLYRDPYEQYF

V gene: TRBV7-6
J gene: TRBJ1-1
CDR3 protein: CASSLGGETEAFF

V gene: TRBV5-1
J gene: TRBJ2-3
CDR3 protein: CASRVDRLAASTDTQYF

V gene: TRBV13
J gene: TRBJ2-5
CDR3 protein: CASSSRDKGVKTQYF

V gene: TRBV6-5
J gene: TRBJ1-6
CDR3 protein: CASCLGSSYNSPLHF

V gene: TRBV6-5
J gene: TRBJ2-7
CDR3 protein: CASSYTSGGPYEQYF

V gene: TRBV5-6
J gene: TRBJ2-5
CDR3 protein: CASSYGTGEGKTQYF

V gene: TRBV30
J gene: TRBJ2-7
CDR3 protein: CAWSVQGPLTSYEQYF

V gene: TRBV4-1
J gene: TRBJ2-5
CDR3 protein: CASSQAEQGPGTQYF

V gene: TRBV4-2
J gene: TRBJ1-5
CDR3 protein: CASSQGLGGSNQPQHF

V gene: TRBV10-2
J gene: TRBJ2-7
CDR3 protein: CASSDGAGASYEQYF

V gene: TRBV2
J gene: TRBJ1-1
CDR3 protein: CASSGLEAFF

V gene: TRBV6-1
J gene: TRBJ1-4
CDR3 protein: CASSEDGLEKLFF

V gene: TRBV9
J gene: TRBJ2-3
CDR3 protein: CASSVDDYVDTQYF

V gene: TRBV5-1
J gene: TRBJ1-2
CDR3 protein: CASRVYYGVGYTF

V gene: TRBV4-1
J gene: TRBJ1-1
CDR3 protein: CASSQDVALEAFF